A selection of T cell receptor beta chains follows, all from one sample in a study of CXCR3-negative and CXCR3-positive naive CD8 T cells. TCRdb reprocessed the 5' RACE reads, keeping one entry per CDR3 protein, no DNA. This sample lists 90,000 to 150,000 distinct CDR3 sequences; its ten largest clones have approximately 0.4%. The sequenced sample consisted of naive CXCR3+ CD8+ T cells from blood. The receptor set was obtained from a human donor in good health. Some clones in this sample may be carry-over from other donors' samples. Both conserved end residues are part of each CDR3.

V gene	J gene	CDR3 protein
TRBV6-1	TRBJ1-1	CASSKPGVYGRLTEAFF
TRBV9	TRBJ2-7	CASSVIGDGYEQYF
TRBV29-1	TRBJ2-5	CSVEEAQPGQQETQYF
TRBV15	TRBJ1-5	CATSEGQGAFNQPQHF
TRBV12-3/TRBV12-4	TRBJ2-7	CATTLLGTENYEQYF
TRBV7-8	TRBJ1-6	CASSEGTGLYSPLHF
TRBV2	TRBJ2-5	CASSHELVHQETQYF
TRBV6-1	TRBJ2-7	CASSEYQSGGNYEQYF
TRBV20-1	TRBJ2-7	CSARGQDRVYEQYF
TRBV7-9	TRBJ2-3	CASSRKRNTDTQYF
TRBV5-1	TRBJ1-1	CASSQEGYTEAFF
TRBV28	TRBJ2-3	CASSLPGRATWGPVYSTDTQYF
TRBV28	TRBJ2-7	CASSVRSGWSYEQYF
TRBV7-9	TRBJ1-1	CASSPVGIEAFF
TRBV19	TRBJ1-1	CASSTLTGAIEAFF
TRBV5-1	TRBJ2-5	CASSLELAGASETQYF
TRBV12-3/TRBV12-4	TRBJ2-1	CASSRDVGYNEQFF
TRBV29-1	TRBJ2-1	CSVQGLAGGYNEQFF
TRBV29-1	TRBJ2-7	CSVDLIGGEQYF
TRBV5-4	TRBJ2-2	CASSRDRGRGTGELFF
TRBV20-1	TRBJ2-1	CSARDLLASADYNEQFF
TRBV4-2	TRBJ2-1	CASSQGPSGGTGQFF
TRBV12-3/TRBV12-4	TRBJ1-1	CASSLAAARGAFF
TRBV5-1	TRBJ2-7	CASSLRASGGYEQYF
TRBV14	TRBJ2-1	CASSPARYSEQFF
TRBV4-1	TRBJ2-2	CASGGPGANTGELFF
TRBV24-1	TRBJ2-1	CATSDPWRGDSSYNEQFF
TRBV15	TRBJ1-4	CATSRERPFATNEKLFF
TRBV23-1	TRBJ2-1	CASRPLGDEQFF
TRBV9	TRBJ2-7	CASSPGGRTPSQYF
TRBV29-1	TRBJ2-1	CSVLREYSYNEQFF
TRBV7-9	TRBJ2-7	CASSSTHPGQYF
TRBV21-1	TRBJ1-2	CASSTGQPTYGYTF
TRBV5-6	TRBJ2-2	CASSAGTSEPGELFF
TRBV27	TRBJ1-2	CASRPAPGQATPWANYGYTF
TRBV14	TRBJ2-1	CASSLVTGGREQFF
TRBV5-5	TRBJ1-5	CASSPGHFPDQPQHF
TRBV21-1	TRBJ1-1	CASSKSLQVVPEAFF
TRBV7-6	TRBJ2-1	CASSLKLGANEQFF
TRBV28	TRBJ2-2	CASRPVPGTGELFF